This TCR beta chain was retrieved from a study of cytomegalovirus exposure and HLA in healthy donors. Study information: Of all 398 donors who were genotyped, 75% to 85% belonged to the Caucasian-associated ancestry cluster. Broader study findings: The study designated over 150 TCR beta chains cytomegalovirus-associated.

The PCR made use of 60 Vbeta and 13 Jbeta primers. Original processing methods: Around 9.9 million shared chains were among the about 80 million unique TCR beta chains that a later analysis counted. Profiled with immunoSEQ multiplex PCR; TCRdb holds only in-frame clones, not every one. D and trimming were read from the DNA, whereas the V and J calls and clone size are those reported in that table. The sample shows about 150,000 clones, about 83% of them seen only once. Turning to this clone: What it binds is unknown.

This TCR came from a woman between 40 and 55 years old in good health and CMV-seronegative. Sequenced material: PBMCs.

As DNA, the CDR3 is TGTGCCAGCAGCCATCAGTACCAAAGCACAGATACGCAGTATTTT. Residues: CASSHQYQSTDTQYF. V is TRBV5-5 and J is TRBJ2-3; no definite D call. Germline CDR1 reads SGHKS; CDR2 reads YYEKEE (reference sequence). Trimming left V 4 bases short and J 0 bases short, with 12 bases between. The CDR3 length is 15 residues.